These 24 T cell receptor beta chains share one sample of origin, sequenced in a study of technical replicates of blood from a few donors. Assay used: immunoSEQ multiplex PCR; TCRdb lists only in-frame clones, some missing. Here the sample spans around 67,000 clones, roughly 92% being singletons. The sequenced sample was T cells isolated from PBMCs. The source of these receptors is a human donor in good health.

This sequence joins TRBV7-2 and TRBJ2-1, with 7 positions matching TRBD2. J lost 0 bases, V lost 1 base, and 6 bases had no gene match. The CDR3 spans 17 residues. Germline lookup yields CDR1 SGHTA and CDR2 FQGNSA. CDR3: CASSLGTSAHSYNEQFF. CDR3 bases: TGTGCCAGCAGCTTAGGAACTAGCGCCCACTCCTACAATGAGCAGTTCTTC.

The chain has TRBV5-1 and TRBJ1-2, with D perhaps TRBD1 (5 bases). Germline values: CDR1 SGHRS, CDR2 YFSETQ. V was shortened by 7 bases and J by 6 bases, with 16 bases between the two germline ends. The CDR3 runs 13 residues. The CDR3 bases are TGCGCCAGCGCAGGGAAGGAGCTAGATGGCTACACCTTC. The encoded protein is CASAGKELDGYTF.

The chain couples TRBV5-4 to TRBJ2-1, with 9 bases that match TRBD1. In germline, CDR1 is SGHNT, CDR2 YYREEE (reference sequence). V gave up 4 bases and J gave up 0 bases; unmatched junction bases: 11. This CDR3 is built from 18 residues. In DNA, the CDR3 is TGTGCCAGCAGCGGGGACAGGGTAAGGTCCAGCTCCTACAATGAGCAGTTCTTC. Amino acids: CASSGDRVRSSSYNEQFF.

CDR3 sequence (DNA): TGTGCCAGCAGTTGGGGTCGGGAGAACACTGAAGCTTTCTTT. Protein product: CASSWGRENTEAFF. The rearrangement joins TRBV27 to TRBJ1-1; D unclear. Germline CDR1 and CDR2: MNHEY and SMNVEV (reference sequence). The CDR3 is 14 residues long. The ends were cut back, 4 bases at V and 1 base at J, with 10 bases in the middle.

With respect to this clone: A junction boundary mismatches the germline segment, possibly from a read error. This sequence joins TRBV7-3 and TRBJ2-1; 8 nucleotides agree with TRBD1. The V gene's germline CDR1 is SGHTA and CDR2 FQGTGA. The length of the CDR3 is 14 residues. The CDR3 region is CASSLNRGYKEQFF. The CDR3 DNA reads as TGTGCCAGCAGCTTAAACAGGGGGTACAAGGAGCAGTTCTTC.

For this clone: At the DNA level, this CDR3 is encoded by other sequences in the same sample as well. V gene TRBV11-3 combines with J gene TRBJ2-7; 7 nucleotides line up with TRBD2. Germline CDR1 SGHNT, CDR2 YENEEA. After removal of 3 bases from V and 4 bases from J, the junction contained 3 bases not matched to a gene. The CDR3 length is 13 residues. The CDR3 protein is CASSLGGEYEQYF. CDR3 sequence (DNA): TGTGCCAGCAGCTTGGGGGGGGAGTACGAGCAGTACTTC.

The chain carries TRBV7-6 and TRBJ2-3, with 7 bases fitting TRBD2. V trimming: 4 bases; J trimming: 2 bases; junction bases outside the gene matches: 3. Germline CDR1 is SGHVS and CDR2 is FNYEAQ. The CDR3 runs 14 residues. The CDR3 is CASSWLAVTDTQYF. CDR3 coding DNA: TGTGCCAGCAGCTGGCTAGCGGTCACAGATACGCAGTATTTT.

The chain combines TRBV19 with TRBJ2-7; D not certain. The CDR3 is made up of 13 amino acids. CDR1 LNHDA and CDR2 SQIVND come from the germline V gene (reference sequence). The germline V and J ends were trimmed by 4 bases and 1 base, with 8 bases remaining between them. In DNA, the CDR3 is TGTGCCAGTAGTAACAGTTATTCCTACGAGCAGTACTTC. Protein sequence: CASSNSYSYEQYF.

This chain's CDR3 is CASSETGGYTIYF. The CDR3 region has the DNA TGTGCCAGCAGCGAGACGGGGGGCTACACCATATATTTT. This sequence joins TRBV9 and TRBJ1-3; D is perhaps TRBD1 (6 bases). From germline, CDR1 is SGDLS and CDR2 YYNGEE. This CDR3 spans 13 amino acids. V was shortened by 3 bases and J by 8 bases, with 12 bases between the two germline ends.

Only one count was recorded for this clone. V is TRBV7-3 and J is TRBJ2-3, with TRBD2 identical over 10 bases. The length of the CDR3 is 18 residues. Trimming at V came to 0 bases and at J to 3 bases, leaving 9 bases not matched to a gene. Germline V gene data show CDR1 as SGHTA and CDR2 as FQGTGA. In DNA, the CDR3 is TGTGCCAGCAGCTTAACAGAGCGGGAGGGGTTGTGGACAGATACGCAGTATTTT. Encoded protein: CASSLTEREGLWTDTQYF.

CDR3 DNA sequence: TGTGCCTGGAGCCAGGGGATTTACGAGCAGTACTTC. Translation: CAWSQGIYEQYF. The gene calls are TRBV30 and TRBJ2-7; possibly TRBD1 for D (6 bases). Trimming took off 3 bases at V and 4 bases at J, with 10 bases between the two ends. The germline CDR1 and CDR2 sequences are GTSNPN and SVGIG (reference sequence). The CDR3 extends over 12 amino acids.

This clone was counted only a few times. V is TRBV9 and J is TRBJ1-5; 12 bases are shared with TRBD1. V shed 3 bases and J 5 bases; nucleotides not matched to a gene: 3. CDR3 length: 15 amino acids. Germline V gene sequence: CDR1 SGDLS, CDR2 YYNGEE. The DNA of the CDR3 is TGTGCCAGCAGCGCGGGACAGGGGGCGCATCAGCCCCAGCATTTT. Its protein is CASSAGQGAHQPQHF. Variable domain in full (rest from reference TRBV9 and TRBJ1-5): DSGVTQTPKHLITATGQRVTLRCSPRSGDLSVYWYQQSLDQGLQFLIQYYNGEERAKGNILERFSAQQFPDLHSELNLSSLELGDSALYFCASSAGQGAHQPQHFGDGTRLSIL.

The chain couples TRBV2 to TRBJ2-1; 10 bases match TRBD2. The CDR3 has 17 residues. Per germline, CDR1 SNHLY and CDR2 FYNNEI. V dropped 8 bases and J dropped 1; count of bases not matched to a gene: 11. DNA for the CDR3: TGTGCCAGCTATTACGGGCTAGCGGGAGCATCCTACAATGAGCAGTTCTTC. Its translation is CASYYGLAGASYNEQFF. Based on the CDR3 plus reference TRBV2 and TRBJ2-1, the full variable domain is EPEVTQTPSHQVTQMGQEVILRCVPISNHLYFYWYRQILGQKVEFLVSFYNNEISEKSEIFDDQFSVERPDGSNFTLKIRSTKLEDSAMYFCASYYGLAGASYNEQFFGPGTRLTVL.

The chain joins TRBV6-6 to TRBJ1-4, with D possibly TRBD1 on 5 matching bases. CDR3 size: 16 residues. In germline, CDR1 is MNHNY, CDR2 SVGAGI (reference sequence). V was trimmed by 5 bases and J by 4 bases, leaving 17 bases between them. CDR3 protein: CASSALLQGGNEKLFF. The DNA of the CDR3 is TGTGCCAGCAGTGCACTCCTGCAGGGTGGTAATGAAAAACTGTTTTTT.

The rearrangement links TRBV30 to TRBJ1-2; 7 bases line up with TRBD1. From germline, CDR1 is GTSNPN and CDR2 SVGIG (reference sequence). The CDR3 has 15 residues. Unmatched junction bases numbered 7, after V lost 2 bases and J lost 1 base. The DNA for the CDR3 is TGTGCCTGGAGTTACTCCGGGACAGTTAACTATGGCTACACCTTC. Its translation: CAWSYSGTVNYGYTF.

The chain recombines TRBV7-2 with TRBJ2-5; 8 bases are shared with TRBD2. CDR1 SGHTA and CDR2 FQGNSA come from the germline V gene. Germline trimming cut 5 bases from V and 2 bases from J; bases unmatched to any gene: 7. This CDR3 spans 15 amino acids. The CDR3 spells CASSISGAIQETQYF. CDR3 coding DNA: TGTGCCAGCAGCATTAGCGGGGCAATTCAAGAGACCCAGTACTTC.

This clone was detected once. J is TRBJ2-3 and V is TRBV5-4; perhaps TRBD1 as D (5 bases). The CDR3 loop spans 16 amino acids. V lost 4 bases, J lost 4 bases, and 19 bases lay in between. Germline loops: CDR1 SGHNT, CDR2 YYREEE (reference sequence). CDR3 region: CASSPWLGDEADTQYF. CDR3 bases: TGTGCCAGCAGCCCGTGGCTAGGGGATGAGGCAGATACGCAGTATTTT. Based on the CDR3 plus reference TRBV5-4 and TRBJ2-3, the full variable domain is ETGVTQSPTHLIKTRGQQVTLRCSSQSGHNTVSWYQQALGQGPQFIFQYYREEENGRGNFPPRFSGLQFPNYSSELNVNALELDDSALYLCASSPWLGDEADTQYFGPGTRLTVL.

The rearrangement links TRBV2 to TRBJ2-3; 7 bases are shared with TRBD2. Germline lookup yields CDR1 SNHLY and CDR2 FYNNEI. The CDR3 is 13 amino acids. The V and J ends lost 9 bases and 2 bases, in that order; junction bases with no gene match: 5. CDR3 DNA: TGTGCCAGGTGGGCGGGAGCCACAGATACGCAGTATTTT. This translates into CARWAGATDTQYF.

This chain connects TRBV7-8 to TRBJ2-7, with TRBD2 identical over 13 bases. The CDR3 is made up of 15 amino acids. Trimming cost V 5 bases and J 7 bases; bases outside gene matches: 8. CDR1 SGHVS and CDR2 FQNEAQ come from the germline V gene. CDR3 sequence reads: CASSLTSGRAREQYF. The DNA of the CDR3 is TGTGCCAGCAGCCTAACTAGCGGGAGGGCCAGGGAGCAGTACTTC.

This clone was recorded once. The chain uses TRBV7-3 and TRBJ2-7; no clear D. The V end was cut by 1 base, the J end by 0 bases, with 7 bases between. CDR3 size: 14 residues. Germline V gives CDR1 SGHTA, CDR2 FQGTGA. CDR3 in DNA: TGTGCCAGCAGCTTAAGTGCCAGCTCCTACGAGCAGTACTTC. This codes for CASSLSASSYEQYF.

The chain has TRBV11-3 and TRBJ1-2, with 7 positions matching TRBD1. The CDR3 is 14 amino acids. V trimming: 5 bases; J trimming: 8 bases; junction bases outside the gene matches: 11. Germline V gene sequence: CDR1 SGHNT, CDR2 YENEEA. The CDR3 region has the DNA TGTGCCAGCAGCACGAGACAGGGTACGAACGGCTACACCTTC. Encoded protein: CASSTRQGTNGYTF.

The J gene is TRBJ2-7, the V gene TRBV6-5; 7 bases match TRBD2. V dropped 4 bases and J dropped 4; count of bases not matched to a gene: 1. Germline assignment: CDR1 MNHEY and CDR2 SVGAGI. This CDR3 comprises 12 residues. CDR3 sequence: CASSSGGYEQYF. CDR3 DNA sequence: TGTGCCAGCAGTTCCGGGGGGTACGAGCAGTACTTC.

The chain joins TRBV11-2 to TRBJ1-3; the D gene is possibly TRBD1 (5 bases). This CDR3 region has 14 residues. Germline CDR1 SGHAT, CDR2 FQNNGV. V lost 3 bases, J lost 4 bases, and 10 bases lay in between. The DNA of the CDR3 is TGTGCCAGCAGCTTTCTAGGACAAGGAAACACCATATATTTT. Residues: CASSFLGQGNTIYF.

V is TRBV28 and J is TRBJ2-5; D gene unclear. Deletions cut 1 base from V and 3 bases from J, with 6 bases between. The germline V gene encodes CDR1 MDHEN and CDR2 SYDVKM. The CDR3 totals 13 residues. The chain's CDR3 is CASSLFAKETQYF. CDR3 bases: TGTGCCAGCAGTTTATTTGCTAAAGAGACCCAGTACTTC.